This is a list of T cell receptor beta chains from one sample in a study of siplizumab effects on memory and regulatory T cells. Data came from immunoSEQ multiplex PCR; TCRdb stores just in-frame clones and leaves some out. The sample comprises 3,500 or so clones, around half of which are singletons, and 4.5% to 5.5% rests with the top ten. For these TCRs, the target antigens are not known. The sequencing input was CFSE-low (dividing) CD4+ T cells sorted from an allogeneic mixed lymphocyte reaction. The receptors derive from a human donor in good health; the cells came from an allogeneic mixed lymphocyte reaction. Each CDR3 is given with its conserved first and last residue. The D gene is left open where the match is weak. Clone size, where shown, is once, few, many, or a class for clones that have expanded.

CDR3 protein: CASSLDPNQPQHF; CDR3 DNA: TGTGCCAGCAGTTTGGACCCCAATCAGCCCCAGCATTTT; clone size: NA; V gene: TRBV28; D gene: NA; J gene: TRBJ1-5
CDR3 protein: CASSVSRSNQPQHF; CDR3 DNA: TGTGCCAGCAGTGTATCCAGGTCCAATCAGCCCCAGCATTTT; clone size: NA; V gene: TRBV28; D gene: NA; J gene: TRBJ1-5
CDR3 protein: CASSEGTGEAFF; CDR3 DNA: TGTGCCAGCAGTGAGGGAACCGGTGAAGCTTTCTTT; clone size: NA; V gene: TRBV25-1; D gene: NA; J gene: TRBJ1-1
CDR3 protein: CASSLTYEQYF; CDR3 DNA: TGTGCCAGCAGCTTGACCTACGAGCAGTACTTC; clone size: NA; V gene: TRBV5-4; D gene: NA; J gene: TRBJ2-7
CDR3 protein: CASSQVHNSPLHF; CDR3 DNA: TGTGCCAGCAGCCAAGTACATAATTCACCCCTCCACTTT; clone size: NA; V gene: TRBV14; D gene: NA; J gene: TRBJ1-6
CDR3 protein: CASSKRDRGRWITEAFF; CDR3 DNA: TGTGCCAGTAGCAAACGGGACAGGGGTAGGTGGATCACTGAAGCTTTCTTT; clone size: NA; V gene: TRBV19; D gene: TRBD1; J gene: TRBJ1-1
CDR3 protein: CASSLFGQPQHF; CDR3 DNA: TGTGCCAGCAGTTTATTCGGGCAGCCCCAGCATTTT; clone size: NA; V gene: TRBV28; D gene: NA; J gene: TRBJ1-5
CDR3 protein: CSATHSYGYTF; CDR3 DNA: TGCAGTGCCACGCACAGCTATGGCTACACCTTC; clone size: NA; V gene: TRBV20-1; D gene: NA; J gene: TRBJ1-2
CDR3 protein: CAARDAGGGELFF; CDR3 DNA: TGTGCCGCTCGGGACGCGGGAGGGGGGGAGCTGTTTTTT; clone size: NA; V gene: TRBV10-3; D gene: TRBD2; J gene: TRBJ2-2
CDR3 protein: CASSYLRQGLNYGYTF; CDR3 DNA: TGCGCCAGCAGCTACCTAAGACAGGGGTTAAACTATGGCTACACCTTC; clone size: NA; V gene: TRBV4-3; D gene: TRBD1; J gene: TRBJ1-2
CDR3 protein: CASSLGRDYGYTF; CDR3 DNA: TGTGCCAGCAGCTTAGGGCGGGACTATGGCTACACCTTC; clone size: NA; V gene: TRBV7-2; D gene: NA; J gene: TRBJ1-2
CDR3 protein: CASSFTGEGTEAFF; CDR3 DNA: TGCGCCAGCAGCTTTACGGGGGAGGGCACTGAAGCTTTCTTT; clone size: once; V gene: TRBV5-1; D gene: NA; J gene: TRBJ1-1
CDR3 protein: CASSLVFGGATGELFF; CDR3 DNA: TGTGCCAGCAGCTTAGTTTTCGGGGGGGCGACCGGGGAGCTGTTTTTT; clone size: NA; V gene: TRBV7-6; D gene: TRBD2; J gene: TRBJ2-2
CDR3 protein: CAWASGGAGGETQYF; CDR3 DNA: TGTGCCTGGGCTAGCGGGGGCGCCGGGGGAGAGACCCAGTACTTC; clone size: NA; V gene: TRBV30; D gene: TRBD2; J gene: TRBJ2-5
CDR3 protein: CASSLGLAGGIETQYF; CDR3 DNA: TGCGCCAGCAGCTTGGGACTAGCGGGGGGCATCGAGACCCAGTACTTC; clone size: few; V gene: TRBV5-1; D gene: TRBD2; J gene: TRBJ2-5
CDR3 protein: CASRRMGTDTQYF; CDR3 DNA: TGTGCCAGCAGAAGGATGGGCACAGATACGCAGTATTTT; clone size: NA; V gene: TRBV6-5; D gene: NA; J gene: TRBJ2-3
CDR3 protein: CASSLAVSSYNSPLHF; CDR3 DNA: TGTGCCAGCAGCTTGGCCGTGAGCTCCTATAATTCACCCCTCCACTTT; clone size: NA; V gene: TRBV5-5; D gene: NA; J gene: TRBJ1-6
CDR3 protein: CASSLVAREETQYF; CDR3 DNA: TGTGCCAGCAGCTTAGTTGCTAGGGAGGAGACCCAGTACTTC; clone size: NA; V gene: TRBV7-2; D gene: NA; J gene: TRBJ2-5
CDR3 protein: CAFSGQGPDTQYF; CDR3 DNA: TGTGCCTTCAGCGGACAGGGCCCAGATACGCAGTATTTT; clone size: few; V gene: TRBV7-9; D gene: TRBD1; J gene: TRBJ2-3
CDR3 protein: CASSLTAGAGYGYTF; CDR3 DNA: TGTGCCAGCAGCTTGACGGCAGGGGCCGGCTATGGCTACACCTTC; clone size: NA; V gene: TRBV11-3; D gene: NA; J gene: TRBJ1-2